This is a list of T cell receptor beta chains from one sample in a study of shared T cell receptors in the human thymus. Method: immunoSEQ multiplex PCR; TCRdb's copy keeps in-frame clones and lacks some. The sample lists hundreds of thousands of clones, approximately 90% occurring once. These data also formed part of another study, on human thymus T cells.

Sequencing was done on a sample of thymocytes. Receptors originate from a boy under three years old with a congenital heart defect. The CDR3 runs from the conserved cysteine through the conserved F or W. D genes are given only for firm matches. Size tells how often a clone was seen (once, few, many) or the class of an expanded clone, and some rows leave it out.

v_gene	d_gene	j_gene	abundance	CDR3aa	CDR3nt
TRBV28	TRBD1	TRBJ2-1	.	CASSWGQGGPSYNEQFF	TGTGCCAGCAGTTGGGGACAGGGAGGGCCTTCCTACAATGAGCAGTTCTTC
TRBV30	.	TRBJ2-1	.	CAWSALLAGTYNEQFF	TGTGCCTGGAGTGCCCTTCTTGCGGGGACCTACAATGAGCAGTTCTTC
TRBV11-3	TRBD1	TRBJ1-4	.	CASSLVDRDEKLFF	TGTGCCAGCAGCTTAGTGGACAGGGATGAAAAACTGTTTTTT
TRBV27	TRBD1	TRBJ1-2	.	CASRPLQGDYGYTF	TGTGCCAGCAGACCCTTACAGGGGGACTATGGCTACACCTTC
TRBV30	TRBD2	TRBJ2-1	.	CACPNVSGRENNEQFF	TGTGCCTGCCCGAACGTAAGCGGGAGGGAAAACAATGAGCAGTTCTTC
TRBV6-1	TRBD1	TRBJ2-3	.	CASSEKRRQGPGDTQYF	TGTGCCAGCAGTGAGAAGAGGAGACAGGGCCCCGGGGATACGCAGTATTTT
TRBV4-2	TRBD1	TRBJ2-2	.	CASSLLDGGGQGNGELFF	TGTGCCAGCAGCCTCCTAGATGGCGGGGGACAGGGGAACGGGGAGCTGTTTTTT
TRBV4-2	TRBD2	TRBJ2-5	.	CASSQADRASGRIGGETQYF	TGTGCCAGCAGCCAAGCCGACCGGGCTAGCGGGAGAATAGGTGGAGAGACCCAGTACTTC
TRBV5-4	TRBD1	TRBJ1-4	.	CASSLAPLTGGNEKLFF	TGTGCCAGCAGCTTGGCCCCCTTGACAGGGGGAAATGAAAAACTGTTTTTT
TRBV19	TRBD1	TRBJ2-7	once	CASSMGKGTDSSYEQYF	TGTGCCAGTAGTATGGGTAAGGGGACAGATAGCTCCTACGAGCAGTACTTC
TRBV28	TRBD2	TRBJ2-5	.	CASRGGQETQYF	TGTGCCAGCCGGGGGGGCCAAGAGACCCAGTACTTC
TRBV11-2	.	TRBJ2-5	.	CASSWSLETQYF	TGTGCCAGCAGCTGGAGTTTGGAGACCCAGTACTTC
TRBV14	TRBD2	TRBJ2-7	.	CASSQVGGGPSYEQYF	TGTGCCAGCAGCCAAGTTGGCGGGGGTCCCTCCTACGAGCAGTACTTC
TRBV7-8	.	TRBJ1-4	.	CASSLTVRGLGNEKLFF	TGTGCCAGCAGCTTAACAGTCAGGGGCCTTGGTAATGAAAAACTGTTTTTT
TRBV10-3	TRBD1	TRBJ1-2	.	CAIRDRGRGYTF	TGTGCCATCAGAGACAGGGGCCGGGGCTACACCTTC
TRBV5-1	TRBD1	TRBJ1-1	.	CASSPRQGWNTEAFF	TGCGCCAGCAGCCCGCGACAGGGATGGAACACTGAAGCTTTCTTT
TRBV5-6	.	TRBJ2-3	.	CASSLLGAKDTQYF	TGTGCCAGCAGCTTGCTGGGGGCGAAAGATACGCAGTATTTT
TRBV5-4	.	TRBJ2-3	.	CASRQRTASTDTQYF	TGTGCCAGCAGACAACGGACAGCTAGCACAGATACGCAGTATTTT
TRBV2	.	TRBJ2-2	.	CASSLGANTGELFF	TGTGCCAGCAGTCTCGGAGCCAACACCGGGGAGCTGTTTTTT
TRBV7-8	.	TRBJ2-7	.	CASSPCGTPCFLSYEQYF	TGTGCCAGCAGCCCTTGCGGGACTCCTTGTTTCCTCTCCTACGAGCAGTACTTC
TRBV11-3	TRBD1	TRBJ1-4	.	CASSTAGRGRTNEKLFF	TGTGCCAGCAGCACGGCAGGAAGGGGGCGGACTAATGAAAAACTGTTTTTT
TRBV9	.	TRBJ2-1	.	CASSENSGNEQFF	TGTGCCAGCAGTGAAAACAGCGGCAATGAGCAGTTCTTC
TRBV4-3	TRBD1	TRBJ2-7	.	CASSQLVDGTGDEQYF	TGCGCCAGCAGCCAATTGGTTGATGGGACAGGGGACGAGCAGTACTTC
TRBV14	.	TRBJ1-2	once	CASSWGRGRSNYGYTF	TGTGCCAGCAGCTGGGGCCGTGGAAGGTCTAACTATGGCTACACCTTC
TRBV5-5	.	TRBJ1-2	.	CASSLEMAVSYGYTF	TGTGCCAGCAGCTTGGAAATGGCAGTCAGTTATGGCTACACCTTC
TRBV15	TRBD1	TRBJ1-2	.	CATSRASGGRNYGYTF	TGTGCCACCAGCAGAGCCTCAGGGGGTAGGAACTATGGCTACACCTTC
TRBV12-5	.	TRBJ1-1	once	CASGLVRGETEAFF	TGTGCTAGTGGTTTGGTACGTGGGGAGACTGAAGCTTTCTTT
TRBV15	.	TRBJ2-2	.	CATSRPYTGELFF	TGTGCCACCAGCAGACCATACACCGGGGAGCTGTTTTTT
TRBV6-1	.	TRBJ1-3	.	CASSERGALGNTIYF	TGTGCCAGCAGTGAACGGGGGGCGCTTGGAAACACCATATATTTT
TRBV27	TRBD2	TRBJ2-2	.	CASSLSIGVAGAPGELFF	TGTGCCAGCAGTTTATCGATCGGGGTAGCGGGAGCTCCCGGGGAGCTGTTTTTT
TRBV25-1	TRBD2	TRBJ2-1	.	CASSGSLAESYNEQFF	TGTGCCAGCAGTGGTTCACTAGCGGAAAGCTACAATGAGCAGTTCTTC
TRBV23-1	TRBD1	TRBJ2-7	.	CASSHQSKGGQVTYEQYF	TGCGCCAGCAGTCACCAATCTAAGGGGGGACAGGTTACCTACGAGCAGTACTTC
TRBV27	.	TRBJ2-7	.	CASSSSGEPSVYEQYF	TGTGCCAGCAGTTCATCGGGAGAACCCTCCGTTTACGAGCAGTACTTC
TRBV2	TRBD1	TRBJ1-1	few	CASSEDGDRGMNTEAFF	TGTGCCAGCAGTGAAGATGGGGACAGGGGTATGAACACTGAAGCTTTCTTT
TRBV7-9	.	TRBJ1-2	.	CASSLPPWTSHGYTF	TGTGCCAGCAGCTTACCTCCCTGGACATCGCATGGCTACACCTTC
TRBV30	.	TRBJ2-7	.	CAWSSHGDSGSYEQYF	TGTGCCTGGAGCAGCCACGGTGATAGCGGATCCTACGAGCAGTACTTC
TRBV10-3	.	TRBJ2-1	.	CAISESSLRDDNEQFF	TGTGCCATCAGTGAGTCGTCGTTGCGGGACGACAATGAGCAGTTCTTC
TRBV18	.	TRBJ2-1	.	CASSSVWEMGYNEQFF	TGTGCCAGCTCGTCGGTTTGGGAGATGGGATACAATGAGCAGTTCTTC
TRBV6-5	TRBD2	TRBJ2-1	once	CASSTLAGGGNEQFF	TGTGCCAGCAGTACTCTAGCGGGAGGGGGGAATGAGCAGTTCTTC
TRBV7-9	.	TRBJ2-1	once	CASSLPRLVPHNEQFF	TGTGCCAGCAGCTTACCCCGACTAGTCCCACACAATGAGCAGTTCTTC
TRBV27	.	TRBJ2-7	.	CASKLASSYEQYF	TGTGCCAGCAAACTAGCTTCCTCCTACGAGCAGTACTTC
TRBV10-2	TRBD2	TRBJ2-3	.	CASNGTTRPTDTQYF	TGCGCCAGCAACGGGACTACCCGCCCCACAGATACGCAGTATTTT
TRBV14	TRBD2	TRBJ2-3	once	CASSQEFGGSADTQYF	TGTGCCAGCAGCCAAGAGTTTGGCGGGAGCGCAGATACGCAGTATTTT
TRBV30	.	TRBJ1-3	.	CAWRALPTIYF	TGTGCCTGGAGAGCCCTTCCAACCATATATTTT
TRBV11-2	.	TRBJ2-7	.	CASSGSEVDEQYF	TGTGCCAGCAGCGGGTCGGAGGTGGACGAGCAGTACTTC
TRBV9	TRBD2	TRBJ2-1	.	CASSPRTSGSYNEQFF	TGTGCCAGCAGCCCTCGGACTAGCGGCTCCTACAATGAGCAGTTCTTC
TRBV5-1	.	TRBJ1-4	.	CASSHRGFGEKLFF	TGCGCCAGCAGCCATAGGGGATTTGGTGAAAAACTGTTTTTT
TRBV19	.	TRBJ2-7	.	CASRGSYYEQYF	TGTGCCAGTAGGGGCAGCTACTACGAGCAGTACTTC
TRBV7-9	TRBD2	TRBJ2-3	once	CASSIPREQHITDTQYF	TGTGCCAGCAGTATCCCGCGGGAGCAGCATATAACAGATACGCAGTATTTT
TRBV7-9	TRBD1	TRBJ2-2	.	CASSLTSGTGDNTGELFF	TGTGCCAGCAGCTTAACTTCCGGGACAGGGGATAACACCGGGGAGCTGTTTTTT
TRBV11-2	.	TRBJ1-1	.	CASSLGQGYTEAFF	TGTGCCAGCAGCTTAGGCCAGGGGTACACTGAAGCTTTCTTT
TRBV27	.	TRBJ1-2	.	CASSPTSQGTNYGYTF	TGTGCCAGCAGTCCAACCAGCCAGGGGACTAACTATGGCTACACCTTC
TRBV2	.	TRBJ2-1	.	CEQRAEGHHNEQFF	TGTGAACAACGAGCGGAGGGTCATCACAATGAGCAGTTCTTC
TRBV6-5	TRBD1	TRBJ2-7	.	CASSTQGRYNEQYF	TGTGCCAGCAGTACACAGGGGCGGTACAACGAGCAGTACTTC
TRBV30	.	TRBJ1-2	.	CAWSVQTGGGYTF	TGTGCCTGGAGTGTACAGACGGGGGGAGGCTACACCTTC